Listed here are 2 T cell receptor beta chains from one sample, sequenced in a study of T-cell memory formation after mild COVID-19. TCRdb re-called the 5' RACE reads through MiXCR, storing one row per CDR3 protein. Counted here are a few hundred thousand distinct CDR3 sequences, less than 20% occurring once; the ten biggest clones make up 20% to 25%. The sample comprised PBMCs or a T cell subset sorted from them (not recorded which). These receptors came from a man aged 18 to 30 who had mild COVID-19 (a few samples of this study predate the infection). Cell type and time point are not known.

This clonotype came up a few times. In nucleotides, the CDR3 is TGTGCCAGCAGCTACAGGGTTGATATTGGCTACACCTTC. Its translation: CASSYRVDIGYTF. The chain has TRBV28 and TRBJ1-2; D is perhaps TRBD1 (6 bases). Germline CDR1 and CDR2: MDHEN and SYDVKM. V gave up 6 bases and J gave up 7 bases, with 15 bases separating them. There are 13 residues in the CDR3.

This clonotype was seen only a few times. V and J are TRBV2 and TRBJ2-5; 10 nucleotides line up with TRBD2. The CDR3 contains 16 residues. Germline CDR1 and CDR2: SNHLY and FYNNEI. V gave up 8 bases and J gave up 0 bases; unmatched junction bases: 9. The CDR3 here is CASGQGSGGYQETQYF. In DNA form, the CDR3 reads TGTGCCAGCGGCCAGGGTAGCGGGGGGTACCAAGAGACCCAGTACTTC.